This record looks at one TCR beta chain sequence and its context. The antigen is undetermined. Germline CDR1 is DFQATT and CDR2 is SNEGSKA (reference sequence). V shed 1 base, J shed 0 bases, and the junction held 8 bases outside the gene matches. The CDR3 has 17 amino acids. These data originate in a study of CD8+CD57+ T cells in acquired aplastic anemia. Across the study: The DNA of sorted CD4+ and CD8+ cells averaged about 3 ug. Study conclusions and caveats: Overlap between patients and controls comprised 25 to 30 CD8+ CDR3 sequences.

The use of genomic DNA as template underpinned the TCR beta VDJ and CDR3 profiling. TCRdb fed the reads into MiXCR, producing one record per CDR3 protein. This table holds about 190,000 distinct CDR3 sequences, approximately 52% found once. The rearrangement uses TRBV20-1 and TRBJ2-1, with 8 bases fitting TRBD2. Sequenced material: sorted CD4+, CD8+, or CD8+CD57+ T cells (not recorded which) from PBMCs. This receptor was taken from a human donor in good health, serving as a control. The CDR3: CSARGSGTGSSYNEQFF. The CDR3, as DNA: TGCAGTGCTAGAGGTAGCGGGACCGGCAGCTCCTACAATGAGCAGTTCTTC.